Included here is one TCR beta chain sequence, with context. The antigen remains unidentified. CDR1 and CDR2 from the germline V gene are MGHRA and YSYEKL. The V and J ends lost 5 bases and 8 bases respectively, with 17 bases between them. The CDR3 length is 14 residues. Data came from immunoSEQ multiplex PCR; TCRdb stores just in-frame clones and leaves some out. The sample yields some 32,000 clones, roughly 80% seen once. This record belongs to a study of early stage breast cancer tumors. The wider study: Of around 16 invasive breast tumors, about a dozen were hormone receptor-positive, HER2-negative. Roughly eight ER+/PR+/HER2- tumors were invasive ductal; a few were invasive lobular. General observations from the study: Tumors had 2 to 3-fold higher T cell density and higher clonality than adjacent normal breast tissue. Comparing each tissue with blood distinguished tumor from normal in about 85% of the 16 patients.

Sequenced material: breast tumor tissue. This TCR derives from a person in their thirties with breast cancer. The chain recombines TRBV4-1 with TRBJ2-3; a possible D gene is TRBD2 (5 bases). CDR3 region: CASSSGLGPGTQYF. The CDR3 nucleotides are TGCGCCAGCAGCTCTGGACTTGGCCCAGGTACGCAGTATTTT.